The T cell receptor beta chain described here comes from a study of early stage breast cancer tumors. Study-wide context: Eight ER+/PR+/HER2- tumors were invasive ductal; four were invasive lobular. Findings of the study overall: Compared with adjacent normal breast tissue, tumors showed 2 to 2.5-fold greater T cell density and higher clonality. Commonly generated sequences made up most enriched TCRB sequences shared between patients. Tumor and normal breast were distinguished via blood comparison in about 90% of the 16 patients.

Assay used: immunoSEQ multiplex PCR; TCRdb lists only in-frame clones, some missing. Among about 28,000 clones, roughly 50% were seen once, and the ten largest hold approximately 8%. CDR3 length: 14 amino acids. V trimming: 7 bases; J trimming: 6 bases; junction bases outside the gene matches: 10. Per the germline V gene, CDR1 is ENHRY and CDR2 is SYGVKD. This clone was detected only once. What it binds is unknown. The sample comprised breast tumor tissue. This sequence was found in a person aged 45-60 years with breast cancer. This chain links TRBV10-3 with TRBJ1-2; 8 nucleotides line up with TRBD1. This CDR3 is CAITLDRAEHGYTF. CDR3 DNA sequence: TGTGCCATCACCTTGGACAGGGCTGAACATGGCTACACCTTC.